This T cell receptor beta chain was found in a study of T cell repertoires in cytomegalovirus infection. The germline gives CDR1 MGHDK, CDR2 SYGVNS. The CDR3 runs to 14 residues. The V and J ends lost 4 bases and 6 bases, in that order; junction bases with no gene match: 8. TCRdb passed the reads through MiXCR, listing each CDR3 protein once. This sample has some 920,000 distinct CDR3 sequences, with around 30% found just once. In regard to this clonotype: Its antigen is currently unknown.

Sequencing used cultured CD8+ T cells from PBMCs, obtained from culture after CMV antigen stimulation. The receptor's source is a human donor in good health (CMV status not recorded). Some clones in this sample may be carry-over from other donors' samples. The rearrangement uses TRBV25-1 and TRBJ1-1, with TRBD1 matching over 7 bases. In nucleotides, the CDR3 is TGTGCCAGCAGTGGACCCCCAGGGGGGCCTGAAGCTTTCTTT. As protein: CASSGPPGGPEAFF.